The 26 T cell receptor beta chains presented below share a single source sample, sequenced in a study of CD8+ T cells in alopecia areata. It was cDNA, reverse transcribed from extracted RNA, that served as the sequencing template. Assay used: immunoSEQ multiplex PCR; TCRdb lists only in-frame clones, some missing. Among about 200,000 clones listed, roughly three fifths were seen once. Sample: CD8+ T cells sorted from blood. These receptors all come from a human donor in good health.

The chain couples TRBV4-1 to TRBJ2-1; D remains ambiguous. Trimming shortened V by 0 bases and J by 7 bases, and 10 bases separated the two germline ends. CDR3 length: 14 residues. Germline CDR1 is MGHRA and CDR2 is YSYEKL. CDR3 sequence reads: CASSQDLTENEQFF. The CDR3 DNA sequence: TGCGCCAGCAGCCAAGACTTGACCGAGAATGAGCAGTTCTTC.

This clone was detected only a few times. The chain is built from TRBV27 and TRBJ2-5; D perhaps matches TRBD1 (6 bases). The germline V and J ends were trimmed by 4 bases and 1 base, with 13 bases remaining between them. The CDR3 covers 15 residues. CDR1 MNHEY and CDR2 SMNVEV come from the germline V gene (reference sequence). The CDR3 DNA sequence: TGTGCCAGCAGTTACCGGACAGCGTCCCAAGAGACCCAGTACTTC. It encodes CASSYRTASQETQYF.

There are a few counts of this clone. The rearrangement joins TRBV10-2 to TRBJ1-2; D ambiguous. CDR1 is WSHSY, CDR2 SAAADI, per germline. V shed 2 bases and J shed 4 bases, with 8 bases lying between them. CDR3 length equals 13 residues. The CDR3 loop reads CASSELGSYGYTF. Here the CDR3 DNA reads TGCGCCAGCAGTGAGCTCGGCTCCTATGGCTACACCTTC.

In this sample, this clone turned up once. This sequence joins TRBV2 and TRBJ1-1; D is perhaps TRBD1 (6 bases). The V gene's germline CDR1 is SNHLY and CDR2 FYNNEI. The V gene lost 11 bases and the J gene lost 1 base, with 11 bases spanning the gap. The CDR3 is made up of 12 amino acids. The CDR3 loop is CARGGTNTEAFF. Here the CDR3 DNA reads TGTGCCCGAGGGGGGACGAACACTGAAGCTTTCTTT.

DNA for the CDR3: TGTGCCAGCAGTTTAAGGGGCGACAGGGATTACAATGAGCAGTTCTTC. Translating gives CASSLRGDRDYNEQFF. The V call is TRBV27, the J call TRBJ2-1, with TRBD1 matching 7 bases. This CDR3 is built from 16 residues. Per germline, CDR1 MNHEY and CDR2 SMNVEV (reference sequence). J gave up 4 bases and V 2 bases, and 8 bases lay outside the gene matches.

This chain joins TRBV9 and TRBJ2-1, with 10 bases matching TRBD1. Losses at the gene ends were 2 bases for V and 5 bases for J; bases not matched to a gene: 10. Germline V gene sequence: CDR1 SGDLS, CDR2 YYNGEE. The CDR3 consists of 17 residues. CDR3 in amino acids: CASSVPQTGQGNNEQFF. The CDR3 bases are TGTGCCAGCAGCGTCCCCCAGACGGGACAGGGGAACAATGAGCAGTTCTTC.

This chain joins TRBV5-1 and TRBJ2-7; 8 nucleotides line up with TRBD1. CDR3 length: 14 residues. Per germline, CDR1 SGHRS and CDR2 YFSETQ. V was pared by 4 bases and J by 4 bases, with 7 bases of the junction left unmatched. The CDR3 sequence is CASSLDRELYEQYF. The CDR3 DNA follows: TGCGCCAGCAGCCTGGACAGGGAGTTGTACGAGCAGTACTTC. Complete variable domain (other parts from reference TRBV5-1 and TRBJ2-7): KAGVTQTPRYLIKTRGQQVTLSCSPISGHRSVSWYQQTPGQGLQFLFEYFSETQRNKGNFPGRFSGRQFSNSRSEMNVSTLELGDSALYLCASSLDRELYEQYFGPGTRLTVT.

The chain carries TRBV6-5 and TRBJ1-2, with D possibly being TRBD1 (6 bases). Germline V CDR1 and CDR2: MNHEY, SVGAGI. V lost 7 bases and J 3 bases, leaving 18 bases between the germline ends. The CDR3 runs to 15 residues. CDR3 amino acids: CASKRDTPADYGYTF. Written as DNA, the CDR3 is TGTGCCAGCAAAAGGGACACCCCAGCCGACTATGGCTACACCTTC.

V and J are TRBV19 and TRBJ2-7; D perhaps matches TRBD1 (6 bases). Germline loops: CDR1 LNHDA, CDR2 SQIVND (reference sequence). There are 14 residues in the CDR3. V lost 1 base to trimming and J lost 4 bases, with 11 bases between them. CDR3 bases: TGTGCCAGTAGTATAGCTAAGGGGGTTTACGAGCAGTACTTC. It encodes CASSIAKGVYEQYF.

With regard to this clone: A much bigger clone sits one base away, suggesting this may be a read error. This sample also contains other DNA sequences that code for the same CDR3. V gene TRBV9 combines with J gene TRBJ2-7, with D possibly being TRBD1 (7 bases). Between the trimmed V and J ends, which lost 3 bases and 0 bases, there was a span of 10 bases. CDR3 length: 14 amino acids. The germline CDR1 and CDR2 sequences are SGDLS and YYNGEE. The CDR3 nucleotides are TGTGCCAGCAGCGGGAGGGACAGCTCCTACGAGCAGTACTTC. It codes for CASSGRDSSYEQYF.

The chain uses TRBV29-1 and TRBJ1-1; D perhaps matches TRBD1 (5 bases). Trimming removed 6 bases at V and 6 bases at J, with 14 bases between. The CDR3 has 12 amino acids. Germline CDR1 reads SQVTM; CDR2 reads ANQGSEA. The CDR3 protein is CSVVGGGSEAFF. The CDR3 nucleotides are TGCAGCGTCGTGGGGGGTGGATCTGAAGCTTTCTTT. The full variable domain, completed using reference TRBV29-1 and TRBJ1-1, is SAVISQKPSRDICQRGTSLTIQCQVDSQVTMMFWYRQQPGQSLTLIATANQGSEATYESGFVIDKFPISRPNLTFSTLTVSNMSPEDSSIYLCSVVGGGSEAFFGQGTRLTVV.

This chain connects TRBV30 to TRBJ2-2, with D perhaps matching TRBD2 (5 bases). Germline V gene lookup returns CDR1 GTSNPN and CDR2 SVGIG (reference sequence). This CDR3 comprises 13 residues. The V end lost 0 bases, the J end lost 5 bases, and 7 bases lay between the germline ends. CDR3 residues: CAWSVPGTGELFF. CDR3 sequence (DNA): TGTGCCTGGAGTGTACCGGGGACCGGGGAGCTGTTTTTT.

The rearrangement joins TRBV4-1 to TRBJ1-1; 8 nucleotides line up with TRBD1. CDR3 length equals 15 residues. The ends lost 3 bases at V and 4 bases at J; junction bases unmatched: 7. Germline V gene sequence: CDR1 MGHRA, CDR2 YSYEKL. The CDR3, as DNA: TGCGCCAGCAGCCAGCAGGATACAGGGGGCACTGAAGCTTTCTTT. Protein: CASSQQDTGGTEAFF.

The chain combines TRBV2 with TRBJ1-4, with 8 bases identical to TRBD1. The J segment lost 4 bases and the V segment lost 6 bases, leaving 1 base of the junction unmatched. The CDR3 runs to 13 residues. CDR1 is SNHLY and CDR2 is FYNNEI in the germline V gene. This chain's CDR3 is CASRGQVNEKLFF. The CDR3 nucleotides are TGTGCCAGCAGGGGACAGGTTAATGAAAAACTGTTTTTT.

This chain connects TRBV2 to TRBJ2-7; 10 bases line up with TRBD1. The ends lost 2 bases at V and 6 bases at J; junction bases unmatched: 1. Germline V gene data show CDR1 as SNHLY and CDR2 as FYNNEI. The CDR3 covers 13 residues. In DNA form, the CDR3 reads TGTGCCAGCAGTGAAAGGGACAGGGGCGAGCAGTACTTC. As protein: CASSERDRGEQYF.

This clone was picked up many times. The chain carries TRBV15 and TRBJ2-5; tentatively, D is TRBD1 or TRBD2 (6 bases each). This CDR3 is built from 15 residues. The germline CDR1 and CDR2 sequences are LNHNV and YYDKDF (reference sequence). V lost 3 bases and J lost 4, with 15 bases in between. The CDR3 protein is CATSSEVGGAETQYF. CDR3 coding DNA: TGTGCCACCAGCAGTGAGGTCGGGGGCGCAGAGACCCAGTACTTC.

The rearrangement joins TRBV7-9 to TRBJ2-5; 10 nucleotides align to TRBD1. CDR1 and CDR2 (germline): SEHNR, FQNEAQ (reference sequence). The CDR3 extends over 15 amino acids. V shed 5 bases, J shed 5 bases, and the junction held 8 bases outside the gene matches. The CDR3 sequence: CASSPTTGGGETQYF. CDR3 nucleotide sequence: TGTGCCAGCAGCCCAACGACAGGGGGCGGTGAGACCCAGTACTTC.

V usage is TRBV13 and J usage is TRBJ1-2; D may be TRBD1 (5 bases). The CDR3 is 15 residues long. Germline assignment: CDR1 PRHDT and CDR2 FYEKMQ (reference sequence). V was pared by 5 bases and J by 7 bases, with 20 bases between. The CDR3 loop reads CASSEGHMVGFGYTF. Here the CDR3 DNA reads TGTGCCAGCAGCGAAGGACACATGGTCGGATTTGGCTACACCTTC.

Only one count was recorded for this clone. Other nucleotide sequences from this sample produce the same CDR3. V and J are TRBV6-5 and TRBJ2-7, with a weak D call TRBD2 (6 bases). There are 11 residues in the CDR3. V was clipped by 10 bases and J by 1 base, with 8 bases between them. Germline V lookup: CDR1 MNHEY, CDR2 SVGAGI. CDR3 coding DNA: TGTGCCACCCGGGGGTCCTACGAGCAGTACTTC. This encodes CATRGSYEQYF.

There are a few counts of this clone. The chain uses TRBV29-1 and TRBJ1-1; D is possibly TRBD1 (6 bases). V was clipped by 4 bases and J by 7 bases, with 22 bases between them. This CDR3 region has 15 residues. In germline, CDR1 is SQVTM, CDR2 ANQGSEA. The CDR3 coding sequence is TGCAGCGTTGCCCTTATGCGGGGGCCCATGGATGAAGCTTTCTTT. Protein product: CSVALMRGPMDEAFF.

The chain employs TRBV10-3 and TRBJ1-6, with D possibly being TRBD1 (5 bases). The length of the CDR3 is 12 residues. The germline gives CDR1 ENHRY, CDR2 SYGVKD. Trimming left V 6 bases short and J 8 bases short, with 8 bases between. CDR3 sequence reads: CAIRVGDSPLHF. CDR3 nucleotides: TGTGCCATCAGAGTAGGGGATTCACCCCTCCACTTT.

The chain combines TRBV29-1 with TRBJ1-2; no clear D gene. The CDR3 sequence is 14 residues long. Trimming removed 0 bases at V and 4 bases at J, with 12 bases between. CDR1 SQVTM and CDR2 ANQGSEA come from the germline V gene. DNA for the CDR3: TGCAGCGTTGAAGATTTGGGCGGGAGCTATGGCTACACCTTC. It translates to CSVEDLGGSYGYTF.

The CDR3 reads CASSQPTQGGYGYTF. For the CDR3, the DNA is TGCGCCAGCAGTCAACCTACGCAGGGGGGCTATGGCTACACCTTC. The chain recombines TRBV23-1 with TRBJ1-2, with 7 bases aligning to TRBD1. TRBV23-1 is designated an ORF whose function remains uncertain. The CDR3 covers 15 residues. V gave up 2 bases and J gave up 4 bases; unmatched junction bases: 7.

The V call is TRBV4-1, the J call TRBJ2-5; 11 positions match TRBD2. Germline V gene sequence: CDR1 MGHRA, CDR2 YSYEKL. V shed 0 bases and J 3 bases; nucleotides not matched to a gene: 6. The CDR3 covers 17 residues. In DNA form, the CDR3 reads TGCGCCAGCAGCCAAGATGAGGCTAGCGGGGGGAAAGAGACCCAGTACTTC. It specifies CASSQDEASGGKETQYF.

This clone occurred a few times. The CDR3, as DNA: TGTGCCAGCAGCTTGGGCGTCCCGAATTCACCCCTCCACTTT. It yields the protein CASSLGVPNSPLHF. The V gene is TRBV27, the J gene TRBJ1-6; D remains unclear. CDR1 is MNHEY, CDR2 SMNVEV, per germline (reference sequence). Trimming removed 6 bases from V and 7 bases from J, with 13 bases in between. The CDR3 loop spans 14 amino acids.

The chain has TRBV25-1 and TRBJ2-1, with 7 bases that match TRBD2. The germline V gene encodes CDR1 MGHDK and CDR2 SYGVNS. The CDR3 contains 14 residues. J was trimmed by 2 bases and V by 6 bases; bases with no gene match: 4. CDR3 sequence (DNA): TGTGCCAGCAGCAGCGGGGAAACCTACAATGAGCAGTTCTTC. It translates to CASSSGETYNEQFF.